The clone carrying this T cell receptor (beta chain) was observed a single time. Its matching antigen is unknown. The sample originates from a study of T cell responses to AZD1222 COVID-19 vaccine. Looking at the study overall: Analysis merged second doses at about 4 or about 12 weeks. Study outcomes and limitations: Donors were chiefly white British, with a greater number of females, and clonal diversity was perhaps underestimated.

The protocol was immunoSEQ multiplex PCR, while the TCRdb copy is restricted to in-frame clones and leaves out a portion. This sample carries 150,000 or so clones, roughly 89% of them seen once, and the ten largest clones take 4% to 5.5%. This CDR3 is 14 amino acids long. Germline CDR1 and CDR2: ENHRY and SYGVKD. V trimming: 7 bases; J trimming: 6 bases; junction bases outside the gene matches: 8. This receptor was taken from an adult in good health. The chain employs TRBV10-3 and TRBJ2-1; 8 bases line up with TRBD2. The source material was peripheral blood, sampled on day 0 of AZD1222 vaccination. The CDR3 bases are TGTGCCATCAAGTCGAGCGGGGGTGGCAATGAGCAGTTCTTC. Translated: CAIKSSGGGNEQFF.